The 21 T cell receptor beta chains presented below share a single source sample, sequenced in a study of shared clonotypes between healthy human individuals. The repertoire was sequenced with immunoSEQ multiplex PCR; TCRdb's copy has only in-frame clones and lacks some. The profile covers roughly 170,000 clones, with over 50% appearing a single time and less than 11% taken by the ten largest. The sample comprised memory CD4+ T cells sorted from blood. Subset here: CD45RA-negative fraction. The receptors were gathered from a man in his thirties or forties in good health.

The chain is built from TRBV11-2 and TRBJ2-7, with D tentatively TRBD1 (5 bases). Germline V gene lookup returns CDR1 SGHAT and CDR2 FQNNGV. The CDR3 contains 14 residues. V lost 1 base and J lost 2, with 9 bases in between. Written as DNA, the CDR3 is TGTGCCAGCAGCTTAGGCAGGGCCCCCTACGAGCAGTACTTC. Its translation: CASSLGRAPYEQYF.

This clone has a single count. V gene TRBV6-5 combines with J gene TRBJ2-3; 8 nucleotides align to TRBD2. CDR1 and CDR2 from the germline V gene are MNHEY and SVGAGI. The CDR3 totals 14 residues. J was trimmed by 5 bases and V by 7 bases; bases with no gene match: 8. The CDR3 nucleotides read TGTGCCAGCACCCCGGGAGGGAGTCTAGATACGCAGTATTTT. Its translation is CASTPGGSLDTQYF.

The chain recombines TRBV5-4 with TRBJ2-1, with D tentatively TRBD2 (6 bases). The ends were cut back, 2 bases at V and 4 bases at J, with 16 bases in the middle. The CDR3 runs to 16 residues. Germline lookup yields CDR1 SGHNT and CDR2 YYREEE (reference sequence). The CDR3 DNA reads as TGTGCCAGCAGCTTCATCGCGGGGACTGGATACAATGAGCAGTTCTTC. Translated: CASSFIAGTGYNEQFF.

The CDR3 nucleotides are TGTGCCAGCGGGGGGGACAGGGTCTATGGCTACACCTTC. Amino acid sequence: CASGGDRVYGYTF. The chain recombines TRBV27 with TRBJ1-2, with 9 nucleotides matching TRBD1. Trimming at V came to 8 bases and at J to 4 bases, leaving 5 bases not matched to a gene. This CDR3 has 13 residues. Per germline, CDR1 MNHEY and CDR2 SMNVEV (reference sequence).

The J gene is TRBJ2-7, the V gene TRBV28; 13 nucleotides agree with TRBD2. In germline, CDR1 is MDHEN, CDR2 SYDVKM. This CDR3 has 19 residues. V gave up 5 bases and J gave up 4 bases; unmatched junction bases: 17. The CDR3, as DNA: TGTGCCAGCAGTCTAGAGTTAAAACTAGCGGGAGGGCCTCGGTACGAGCAGTACTTC. Translated, it gives CASSLELKLAGGPRYEQYF.

This sequence joins TRBV7-2 and TRBJ2-7; D not resolved. The CDR3 sequence is 13 residues long. Germline lookup yields CDR1 SGHTA and CDR2 FQGNSA. V was cut by 3 bases and J by 4 bases, with 10 bases left in between. This chain's CDR3 is CASSLHPIYEQYF. The CDR3, as DNA: TGTGCCAGCAGCTTGCATCCGATTTACGAGCAGTACTTC.

The chain employs TRBV5-1 and TRBJ1-2; D remains ambiguous. The CDR3 length is 14 residues. CDR1 and CDR2 from the germline V gene are SGHRS and YFSETQ. Trimming stripped 0 bases from V and 2 bases from J, with 8 bases between. This CDR3 reads CASSLASENYGYTF. CDR3 bases: TGCGCCAGCAGCTTGGCCTCAGAAAACTATGGCTACACCTTC.

The rearrangement links TRBV5-4 to TRBJ2-5, with D perhaps matching TRBD1 (5 bases). V lost 0 bases and J 7 bases, leaving 13 bases between the germline ends. The CDR3 runs 14 residues. Germline CDR1 SGHNT, CDR2 YYREEE (reference sequence). In DNA form, the CDR3 reads TGTGCCAGCAGCTTGGCGATTGGGGCTAGGACCCAGTACTTC. It is translated as CASSLAIGARTQYF.

Here the CDR3 DNA reads TGTGCCAGCAGCGTAGCGTCCCGGGATCTCTATGGCTACACCTTC. Protein product: CASSVASRDLYGYTF. The chain recombines TRBV9 with TRBJ1-2; D call uncertain. CDR1 SGDLS and CDR2 YYNGEE come from the germline V gene. The length of the CDR3 is 15 residues. V gave up 0 bases and J gave up 4 bases, with 13 bases separating them. Combining the CDR3 with reference TRBV9 and TRBJ1-2 gives the whole variable domain DSGVTQTPKHLITATGQRVTLRCSPRSGDLSVYWYQQSLDQGLQFLIQYYNGEERAKGNILERFSAQQFPDLHSELNLSSLELGDSALYFCASSVASRDLYGYTFGSGTRLTVV.

As concerns this clone: No conserved phenylalanine or tryptophan ends this CDR3, so it is likely a read error. The DNA is left out, because the CDR3 cannot be placed on it with certainty; the CDR3 is given as TCRdb lists it. The rearrangement uses TRBV6-4 and TRBJ2-7. The V gene's germline CDR1 is MRHNA and CDR2 SNTAGT. The CDR3 is 9 amino acids in total, end residues counted. This CDR3 reads CATAGTPLL.

V is TRBV7-2 and J is TRBJ2-5; D not resolved. Trimming cost V 5 bases and J 1 base, with 8 bases left between them. The CDR3 length is 13 residues. Looked up from germline, CDR1 is SGHTA and CDR2 is FQGNSA. The CDR3 coding sequence is TGTGCCAGCAGCCTAGGACCCCAAGAGACCCAGTACTTC. Translation gives CASSLGPQETQYF.

This chain links TRBV7-8 with TRBJ2-1, with D perhaps TRBD1 or TRBD2 (6 bases each). Per the germline V gene, CDR1 is SGHVS and CDR2 is FQNEAQ. The V gene lost 4 bases and the J gene lost 0 bases, with 16 bases spanning the gap. The CDR3 spans 17 residues. The CDR3 region is CASSSRGLPSSYNEQFF. CDR3 in DNA: TGTGCCAGCAGCTCCAGGGGACTGCCGAGCTCCTACAATGAGCAGTTCTTC.

The rearrangement links TRBV7-2 to TRBJ2-3; 10 nucleotides match TRBD2. The CDR3 consists of 15 residues. V lost 3 bases and J lost 1; bases outside the gene matches: 1. The V gene's germline CDR1 is SGHTA and CDR2 FQGNSA. CDR3 coding DNA: TGTGCCAGCAGCTTGGGGACTAGCGGCACAGATACGCAGTATTTT. This codes for CASSLGTSGTDTQYF.

V usage is TRBV11-2 and J usage is TRBJ2-1; the D gene is possibly TRBD2 (7 bases). V shed 4 bases and J shed 4 bases, with 23 bases lying between them. Germline lookup yields CDR1 SGHAT and CDR2 FQNNGV. This CDR3 has 18 residues. In DNA form, the CDR3 reads TGTGCCAGCAGCTCGACGGGGGGCACGGGGGGCACTTACAATGAGCAGTTCTTC. The encoded protein is CASSSTGGTGGTYNEQFF.

The V and J genes are TRBV5-8 and TRBJ1-5, with TRBD1 as a possible D gene (5 bases). Trimming left V 4 bases short and J 0 bases short, with 17 bases between. The CDR3 sequence is 17 residues long. CDR1 and CDR2 from the germline V gene are SGHTS and YDEGEE. The CDR3 nucleotides read TGTGCCAGCAGCCCCGGACGCGCGACAGATAGCAATCAGCCCCAGCATTTT. It codes for CASSPGRATDSNQPQHF.

The chain recombines TRBV5-4 with TRBJ1-1, with D hard to call. The germline V gene encodes CDR1 SGHNT and CDR2 YYREEE (reference sequence). This CDR3 has 13 amino acids. The germline V and J ends were trimmed by 1 base and 4 bases, with 8 bases remaining between them. CDR3: CASSLSPGTEAFF. The CDR3 bases are TGTGCCAGCAGCTTGTCTCCAGGCACTGAAGCTTTCTTT.

In regard to this clone: Other DNA variants within this sample encode the same CDR3. The chain links TRBV20-1 to TRBJ2-1; no clear D gene. The V gene lost 1 base and the J gene lost 4 bases, with 2 bases spanning the gap. CDR3 size: 11 residues. Per the germline V gene, CDR1 is DFQATT and CDR2 is SNEGSKA (reference sequence). The CDR3: CSARVYNEQFF. The CDR3 region has the DNA TGCAGTGCTAGAGTTTACAATGAGCAGTTCTTC.

The rearrangement links TRBV9 to TRBJ1-2; unclear D gene. This CDR3 comprises 14 residues. Trimming removed 0 bases at V and 4 bases at J, with 10 bases between. Germline V CDR1 and CDR2: SGDLS, YYNGEE. In nucleotides, the CDR3 is TGTGCCAGCAGCGTAGCGGAGGGATCCTATGGCTACACCTTC. Translation: CASSVAEGSYGYTF.

The chain combines TRBV28 with TRBJ1-1; D is uncertain. Germline lookup yields CDR1 MDHEN and CDR2 SYDVKM. This CDR3 contains 22 residues. Trimming left V 6 bases short and J 0 bases short, with 35 bases between. CDR3 in amino acids: CASRTSHGPKGASHSMNTEAFF. The CDR3 DNA is TGTGCCAGCAGGACCAGTCACGGCCCCAAAGGCGCAAGCCACAGTATGAACACTGAAGCTTTCTTT.

The V gene is TRBV2, the J gene TRBJ1-2; D perhaps matches TRBD1 (5 bases). V was cut by 7 bases and J by 4 bases, with 13 bases left in between. The CDR3 runs to 13 residues. CDR1 SNHLY and CDR2 FYNNEI come from the germline V gene. CDR3: CASTSEGLYGYTF. CDR3 nucleotide sequence: TGTGCCAGCACTTCCGAGGGACTCTATGGCTACACCTTC.

The gene calls are TRBV2 and TRBJ1-2; D is possibly TRBD1 (6 bases). Trimming removed 0 bases at V and 8 bases at J, with 16 bases between. This CDR3 has 15 amino acids. Germline CDR1 SNHLY, CDR2 FYNNEI. The CDR3 sequence: CASSEAPLGGEGYTF. The CDR3, as DNA: TGTGCCAGCAGTGAAGCTCCATTGGGGGGCGAAGGCTACACCTTC.